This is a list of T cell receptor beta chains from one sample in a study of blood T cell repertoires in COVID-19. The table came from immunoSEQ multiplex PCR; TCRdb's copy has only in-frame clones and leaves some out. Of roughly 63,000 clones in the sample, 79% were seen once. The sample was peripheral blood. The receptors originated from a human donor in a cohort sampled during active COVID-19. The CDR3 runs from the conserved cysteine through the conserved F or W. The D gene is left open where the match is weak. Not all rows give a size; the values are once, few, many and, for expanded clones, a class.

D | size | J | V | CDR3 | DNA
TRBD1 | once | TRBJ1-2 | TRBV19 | CASSNRGGGYTF | TGTGCCAGTAGTAACAGGGGGGGTGGCTACACCTTC
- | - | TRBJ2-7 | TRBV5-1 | CASSPARALDYEQYF | TGCGCCAGCAGCCCCGCCAGGGCCCTAGACTACGAGCAGTACTTC
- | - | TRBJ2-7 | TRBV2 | CASSLSYEQYF | TGTGCCAGCAGTCTATCCTACGAGCAGTACTTC
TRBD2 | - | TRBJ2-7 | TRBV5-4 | CASSSSVAGGHYEQYF | TGTGCCAGCAGCTCGTCTGTAGCGGGAGGGCACTACGAGCAGTACTTC
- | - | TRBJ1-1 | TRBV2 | CASSEAAVNTEAFF | TGTGCCAGCAGTGAAGCGGCCGTGAACACTGAAGCTTTCTTT
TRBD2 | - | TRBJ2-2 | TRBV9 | CASSVTSGTGELFF | TGTGCCAGCAGCGTAACTAGCGGGACCGGGGAGCTGTTTTTT
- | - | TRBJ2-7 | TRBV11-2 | CATDRGQYF | TGTGCCACCGACCGGGGGCAGTACTTC
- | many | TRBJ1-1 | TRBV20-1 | CSAETGTEAFF | TGCAGTGCTGAAACAGGCACTGAAGCTTTCTTT
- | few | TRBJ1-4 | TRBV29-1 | CSVEQGTNEKLFF | TGCAGCGTAGAACAGGGAACTAATGAAAAACTGTTTTTT
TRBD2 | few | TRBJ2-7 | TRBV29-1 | CSVPGLAVREQYF | TGCAGCGTGCCGGGACTAGCGGTTCGGGAGCAGTACTTC